This T cell receptor beta chain was recovered during a study of CD8 T cells in Susac syndrome. The authors reverse transcribed roughly 0.5 to 1 ug RNA with random hexamers. TCRdb ran MiXCR on the immunoSEQ multiplex PCR reads and lists one entry per CDR3 protein. Of more than 85,000 distinct CDR3 sequences in the sample, 96% were seen once. This CDR3 spans 14 amino acids. Per germline, CDR1 SGHRS and CDR2 YFSETQ. V dropped 6 bases and J dropped 1 base, with 13 bases sitting between them. The sequenced material came from CD4+ T cells from PBMCs. This clonotype originated in a human donor in good health. V and J are TRBV5-1 and TRBJ1-2, with D possibly being TRBD1 (6 bases). CDR3 loop: CASTPKGGNYGYTF. CDR3 sequence (DNA): TGCGCCAGCACCCCGAAGGGGGGTAACTATGGCTACACCTTC.